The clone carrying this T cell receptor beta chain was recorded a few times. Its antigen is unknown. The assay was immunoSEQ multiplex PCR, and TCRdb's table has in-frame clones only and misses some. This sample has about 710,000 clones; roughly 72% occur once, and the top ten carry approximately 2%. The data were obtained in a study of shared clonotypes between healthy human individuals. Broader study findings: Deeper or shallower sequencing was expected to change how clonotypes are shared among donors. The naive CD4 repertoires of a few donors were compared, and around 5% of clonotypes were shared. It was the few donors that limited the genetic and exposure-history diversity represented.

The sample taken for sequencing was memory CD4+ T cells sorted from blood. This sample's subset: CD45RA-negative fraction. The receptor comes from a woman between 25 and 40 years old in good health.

The CDR3 is CATWAGDGYTF. In DNA, the CDR3 is TGTGCCACCTGGGCAGGAGATGGCTACACCTTC. The chain is built from TRBV6-5 and TRBJ1-2; D not resolved. With 10 bases removed from V and 6 bases from J, the gap between germline ends came to 12 bases. CDR1 is MNHEY and CDR2 is SVGAGI in the germline V gene. CDR3 length: 11 residues.